This T cell receptor (beta chain) was identified in a study of shared clonotypes between healthy human individuals. Study-wide results and caveats: The researchers took only blood, and tissue repertoires probably look different.

The repertoire was sequenced with immunoSEQ multiplex PCR; TCRdb's copy has only in-frame clones and lacks some. The sample lists about 480,000 clones; roughly 78% were seen once. Germline lookup yields CDR1 LNHDA and CDR2 SQIVND (reference sequence). V shed 5 bases and J shed 2 bases, with 16 bases lying between them. The CDR3 totals 15 residues. Concerning this clone: Its target is unknown.

The TCR sequence derives from a woman aged 40 to 50 in good health. Some clones in this sample may be carry-over from other donors' samples. The gene calls are TRBV19 and TRBJ2-7, with D tentatively TRBD1 (5 bases). The specimen sequenced was PBMCs. CDR3 amino acids: CASSPRQYRAYEQYF. CDR3 DNA: TGTGCCAGTAGTCCCAGACAGTACCGGGCCTACGAGCAGTACTTC.